The rows below give T cell receptor beta chains drawn from one sample of a study of beta chain features in type 1 diabetes. Profiling relied on immunoSEQ multiplex PCR, and the TCRdb table lists in-frame clones only, not all of them. This sample has 400,000 to 550,000 clones, with more than 9.5% found just once. Sequencing was carried out using naive CD4+ T cells from blood. These receptors all come from a woman younger than 35 in good health. Both conserved end residues are part of each CDR3. D genes are given only for firm matches. The listing skips clone size in some rows; elsewhere it reads once, few, many or a size class.

v_call,clone_size,d_call,j_call,cdr3_nt,cdr3_aa
TRBV20-1,few,NA,TRBJ2-1,TGCAGTGCTACTAAGGGGGGTGAGCAGTTCTTC,CSATKGGEQFF
TRBV11-1,few,TRBD2,TRBJ2-5,TGTGCCAGCAGCTCTGGACTAGCGGGGGATCTGGAGACCCAGTACTTC,CASSSGLAGDLETQYF
TRBV5-4,NA,NA,TRBJ2-5,TGTGCCAGCAGCTCCGTCGGGACCCAGTACTTC,CASSSVGTQYF
TRBV7-9,NA,TRBD1,TRBJ2-6,TGTGCCAGCAGCCGACAGGGGCCCACCAGGACTGGGGCCAACGTCCTGACTTTC,CASSRQGPTRTGANVLTF
TRBV15,few,TRBD1,TRBJ1-4,TGTGCCACCAGCAGGGACAGGGTTGTAAAACTGTTTTTT,CATSRDRVVKLFF
TRBV4-3,few,TRBD2,TRBJ2-3,TGCGCCAGCAGCCAAGAAATAGCGGGAGACACAGATACGCAGTATTTT,CASSQEIAGDTDTQYF
TRBV7-9,few,NA,TRBJ2-7,TGTGCCAGCAGCCCCAGGTGGAGATCTGCATCCGAGCAGTACTTC,CASSPRWRSASEQYF
TRBV2,few,TRBD1,TRBJ1-4,TGTGCCAGCATCCGGGACAGGGGCACGTCCGGAGGAAAACTGTTTTTT,CASIRDRGTSGGKLFF
TRBV9,NA,NA,TRBJ1-4,TGTGCCAGCAGCCCAAGGGACAAGAGACATGAAAAACTGTTTTTT,CASSPRDKRHEKLFF
TRBV18,few,NA,TRBJ1-5,TGTGCCAGCTCACAACTAGACAGCAATCAGCCCCAGCATTTT,CASSQLDSNQPQHF
TRBV27,few,NA,TRBJ2-1,TGTGCCAGCACAAACAGGGCCGATGAGCAGTTCTTC,CASTNRADEQFF
TRBV21-1,many,NA,TRBJ2-3,TGTGCCAGCAGCATTCGGGCGTCGGAAGATACGCAGTATTTT,CASSIRASEDTQYF
TRBV15,NA,TRBD1,TRBJ2-3,TGTGCCACCAGCAGGAGACAGGGAGGCACAGATACGCAGTATTTT,CATSRRQGGTDTQYF
TRBV6-5,few,NA,TRBJ2-7,TGTGCCAGCAGCCGACTTGGGTCCTACGAGCAGTACTTC,CASSRLGSYEQYF
TRBV5-1,NA,TRBD2,TRBJ2-1,TGCGCCAGCAGCTTACTAGCGGGCATAAATGAGCAGTTCTTC,CASSLLAGINEQFF
TRBV15,few,NA,TRBJ2-3,TGTGCCACCGGGGGCCAGCCTTATACCACAGATACGCAGTATTTT,CATGGQPYTTDTQYF
TRBV28,NA,NA,TRBJ2-5,TGTGCCAGCAGTGGCGGACGGACAAGGTGGGAGACCCAGTACTTC,CASSGGRTRWETQYF
TRBV13,NA,NA,TRBJ1-2,TGTGCCAGCACCTCGGCGATTGGTTCGGGGGGCGATGGCTACACCTTC,CASTSAIGSGGDGYTF
TRBV7-3,few,TRBD1,TRBJ2-7,TGTGCCAGCAGCTTAGCACAGGGGGGCGAGCAGTACTTC,CASSLAQGGEQYF
TRBV5-1,few,NA,TRBJ2-1,TGCGCCAGCAGCCCTCTCAGGGGCGATGAGCAGTTCTTC,CASSPLRGDEQFF
TRBV27,few,NA,TRBJ2-3,TGTGCCAGCAGTTTACTCCCAGGTCCCTACACAGATACGCAGTATTTT,CASSLLPGPYTDTQYF
TRBV7-2,NA,NA,TRBJ1-2,TGTGCCAGCAGTTTTAGAAGGGGGGGAGATGGCTACACCTTC,CASSFRRGGDGYTF
TRBV5-4,few,NA,TRBJ1-2,TGTGCCAGCAGCTTGAACAGGGATGATGGCTACACCTTC,CASSLNRDDGYTF
TRBV5-4,NA,NA,TRBJ2-5,TGTGCCAGCACCTCACAAGCAGGGGCAGGGGAGACCCAGTACTTC,CASTSQAGAGETQYF
TRBV27,few,NA,TRBJ2-6,TGTGCCAGCAGTTCCCTTTCGTCTGGGGCCAACGTCCTGACTTTC,CASSSLSSGANVLTF
TRBV9,NA,NA,TRBJ2-6,TGTGCCAGCAGCGAGACTGGGGCCAACGTCCTGACTTTC,CASSETGANVLTF
TRBV30,NA,NA,TRBJ2-7,TGTGCCTGGAGTGGACAGTTAAACTACGAGCAGTACTTC,CAWSGQLNYEQYF
TRBV29-1,few,TRBD2,TRBJ2-1,TGCAGCGCACGGGACTATCCCTACAATGAGCAGTTCTTC,CSARDYPYNEQFF